This TCR beta chain was obtained from a study of beta chain features in type 1 diabetes. In the study overall: Approximately 100 million sorted cells were examined across all samples. Notes on the study in general: For TCRB rearrangement, an influence of HLA type remained unresolved here. The study found that naive, central memory and Treg TCRB repertoires appeared more similar in patients than in healthy donors. Across all four CD4+ subsets, people with type 1 diabetes showed modestly shorter TCRB CDR3s. Patients with type 1 diabetes showed fewer VDJ junction insertions and more deletions.

This clone was seen a few times. No antigen is known for it. The investigators reverse transcribed all of the isolated RNA, so they sequenced expressed TCRB transcripts. Here immunoSEQ multiplex PCR was the method, and the copy in TCRdb shows in-frame clones only, minus some. This table has 160,000 or so clones, roughly 9% appearing once. CDR1 and CDR2 from the germline V gene are MNHEY and SVGAGI. This CDR3 region has 14 residues. With 5 bases clipped from V and 5 bases from J, the junction kept 9 bases outside the gene matches. Sequenced input: central memory CD4+ T cells from blood. The TCR sequence derives from a woman aged 30 to 39 with type 1 diabetes. The rearrangement links TRBV6-5 to TRBJ2-7; 7 positions match TRBD1. The CDR3, as DNA: TGTGCCAGCAGTCCCGGGACAGAGGTGGACGAGCAGTACTTC. This codes for CASSPGTEVDEQYF.